This entry is about one TCR beta chain. These data are taken from a study of blood T cell repertoires in COVID-19. The protocol was immunoSEQ multiplex PCR, while the TCRdb copy is restricted to in-frame clones and leaves out a portion. The profile shows 90,000 to 130,000 clones, about 75% of them singletons. The CDR3 sequence is 13 residues long. Germline CDR1 and CDR2: MDHEN and SYDVKM. The V gene lost 2 bases and the J gene lost 7 bases, with 9 bases spanning the gap. The chain joins TRBV28 to TRBJ1-3, with a possible D match to TRBD1 (6 bases). What was sequenced was peripheral blood. This sequence was found in a woman older than 75 with active or convalescent COVID-19. CDR3 nucleotides: TGTGCCAGCAGTTTAGAGGGACACAACACCATATATTTT. It encodes CASSLEGHNTIYF.